This T cell receptor beta chain is drawn from a study of T-cell memory formation after mild COVID-19. Germline lookup yields CDR1 SGHRS and CDR2 YFSETQ. The CDR3 has 14 residues. Trimming shortened V by 0 bases and J by 7 bases, and 11 bases separated the two germline ends. The 5'RACE method, run with constant-segment primers, produced TCR alpha and TCR beta cDNA libraries (carrying sample barcodes and UMIs). TCRdb processed the 5' RACE reads anew with MiXCR; each CDR3 protein has one entry. The data hold 250,000 or so distinct CDR3 sequences, with about a sixth observed a single time. This clonotype was seen a few times.

The rearrangement links TRBV5-1 to TRBJ2-4; no firm D call. What was sequenced was PBMCs or a T cell subset sorted from them (not recorded which). The clonotype comes from a man aged 18 to 29 who had mild COVID-19 (a few samples of this study predate the infection). Cell type and time point are not known. The CDR3 DNA reads TGCGCCAGCAGCTTGGGCAGCCTCGGGAACATTCAGTACTTC. Translation: CASSLGSLGNIQYF. Complete variable domain (other parts from reference TRBV5-1 and TRBJ2-4): KAGVTQTPRYLIKTRGQQVTLSCSPISGHRSVSWYQQTPGQGLQFLFEYFSETQRNKGNFPGRFSGRQFSNSRSEMNVSTLELGDSALYLCASSLGSLGNIQYFGAGTRLSVL.